These 13 T cell receptor beta chains came from one sample sequenced in a study of radiation and T cells in renal cell carcinoma. The protocol was immunoSEQ multiplex PCR, while the TCRdb copy is restricted to in-frame clones and leaves out a portion. The sample shows roughly 3,500 clones, approximately 80% of them seen only once. Treatment: treatment-naive control, cytoreductive nephrectomy. The sample consisted of tumor tissue, taken from a patient whose treatment was nephrectomy without radiotherapy. All receptors derive from a man between 45 and 60 years old with renal cell carcinoma.

The chain combines TRBV7-9 with TRBJ1-1, with 9 bases lining up with TRBD1. J gave up 4 bases and V 4 bases, and 7 bases lay outside the gene matches. The V gene's germline CDR1 is SEHNR and CDR2 FQNEAQ (reference sequence). The CDR3 contains 15 residues. CDR3 residues: CASSSTPGQGTEAFF. The CDR3 DNA reads TGTGCCAGCAGCTCGACGCCGGGACAGGGCACTGAAGCTTTCTTT.

V usage is TRBV18 and J usage is TRBJ2-7; D is unresolved. The CDR3 covers 15 residues. The germline V gene encodes CDR1 KGHSH and CDR2 LQKENI. The V gene lost 1 base and the J gene lost 2 bases, with 12 bases spanning the gap. The CDR3 nucleotides read TGTGCCAGCTCACCACAGTCTGGTTCCCCCTACGAGCAGTACTTC. It specifies CASSPQSGSPYEQYF.

This chain links TRBV27 with TRBJ1-1; the D is unclear. With 8 bases removed from V and 4 bases from J, the gap between germline ends came to 20 bases. The CDR3 is made up of 15 amino acids. Germline assignment: CDR1 MNHEY and CDR2 SMNVEV (reference sequence). Written as DNA, the CDR3 is TGTGCCAGCCTTCCCCGGCGGAAGCGGGGCACTGAAGCTTTCTTT. Encoded protein: CASLPRRKRGTEAFF.

The CDR3 is CASSQRQGGNTGELFF. The CDR3 bases are TGCGCCAGCAGCCAAAGGCAGGGGGGTAACACCGGGGAGCTGTTTTTT. The chain combines TRBV4-1 with TRBJ2-2; weak D call: TRBD1 (7 bases). The CDR3 is 16 residues long. Trimming pared 2 bases from V and 2 bases from J, leaving 12 bases between. The germline gives CDR1 MGHRA, CDR2 YSYEKL.

This sequence joins TRBV19 and TRBJ2-5; 10 bases are shared with TRBD1. Per the germline V gene, CDR1 is LNHDA and CDR2 is SQIVND (reference sequence). The CDR3 runs to 14 residues. J lost 5 bases, V lost 4 bases, and 4 bases had no gene match. CDR3: CASSKTGGAETQYF. In DNA form, the CDR3 reads TGTGCCAGTAGTAAGACAGGGGGCGCGGAGACCCAGTACTTC.

This chain joins TRBV5-8 and TRBJ1-4; 8 bases are a match to TRBD1. V shed 4 bases, J shed 8 bases, and the junction held 7 bases outside the gene matches. The CDR3 contains 14 residues. The germline gives CDR1 SGHTS, CDR2 YDEGEE. The CDR3 protein is CASSATGVSEKLFF. In DNA form, the CDR3 reads TGTGCCAGCAGCGCGACAGGGGTCAGCGAAAAACTGTTTTTT.

The chain uses TRBV5-6 and TRBJ2-2; D is ambiguous. Between the trimmed V and J ends, which lost 1 base and 4 bases, there was a span of 5 bases. The CDR3 is 13 residues long. From germline, CDR1 is SGHDT and CDR2 YYEEEE. For the CDR3, the DNA is TGTGCCAGCAGCTTGATTGGCACCGGGGAGCTGTTTTTT. This codes for CASSLIGTGELFF.

The rearrangement uses TRBV7-6 and TRBJ2-5; 9 bases match TRBD2. V shed 1 base, J shed 2 bases, and the junction held 8 bases outside the gene matches. Germline V gene data show CDR1 as SGHVS and CDR2 as FNYEAQ. The CDR3 contains 17 residues. CDR3 region: CASSLEGSGSGQETQYF. CDR3 nucleotides: TGTGCCAGCAGCTTAGAGGGTAGCGGGAGTGGGCAAGAGACCCAGTACTTC. The whole variable domain, filled in from reference TRBV7-6 and TRBJ2-5, reads GAGVSQSPRYKVTKRGQDVALRCDPISGHVSLYWYRQALGQGPEFLTYFNYEAQQDKSGLPNDRFSAERPEGSISTLTIQRTEQRDSAMYRCASSLEGSGSGQETQYFGPGTRLLVL.

This clone was observed a few times. The rearrangement uses TRBV7-8 and TRBJ2-7; 12 nucleotides line up with TRBD2. The CDR3 runs 14 residues. Germline loops: CDR1 SGHVS, CDR2 FQNEAQ. V lost 5 bases to trimming and J lost 5 bases; unmatched junction nucleotides: 4. The CDR3 sequence is CASSTSGRPHEQYF. The CDR3 DNA sequence: TGTGCCAGCAGCACTAGCGGGAGGCCACACGAGCAGTACTTC.

The chain links TRBV5-5 to TRBJ2-7; the D is unclear. CDR3 length: 14 amino acids. Trimming shortened V by 2 bases and J by 2 bases, and 11 bases separated the two germline ends. Germline CDR1 and CDR2: SGHKS and YYEKEE (reference sequence). The CDR3 region is CASSFWSQTYEQYF. In nucleotides, the CDR3 is TGTGCCAGCAGCTTTTGGTCCCAGACCTACGAGCAGTACTTC.

The DNA of the CDR3 is TGTGCCAGCACCGCCGTGGGGGGAACAGATACGCAGTATTTT. Protein product: CASTAVGGTDTQYF. The rearrangement links TRBV9 to TRBJ2-3, with D perhaps TRBD2 (6 bases). Germline CDR1 and CDR2: SGDLS and YYNGEE. The CDR3 is made up of 14 amino acids. The germline V and J ends were trimmed by 6 bases and 3 bases, with 14 bases remaining between them.

This clone was detected once. The chain recombines TRBV12-5 with TRBJ2-1; 11 nucleotides agree with TRBD2. Germline lookup yields CDR1 LGHNT and CDR2 FRNRAP. J was trimmed by 9 bases and V by 4 bases; bases with no gene match: 11. The CDR3 has 16 residues. CDR3 sequence (DNA): TGTGCTAGTGGTTCAGACATTAGCGGGAGGGTGGGTGAGCAGTTCTTC. Its protein is CASGSDISGRVGEQFF.

CDR3 sequence: CASSYGRGGHQPQHF. DNA of the CDR3: TGTGCCAGCAGTTACGGCAGGGGAGGTCATCAGCCCCAGCATTTT. This sequence joins TRBV6-5 and TRBJ1-5; a weak D match, TRBD1 (6 bases). Germline CDR1 and CDR2: MNHEY and SVGAGI. The CDR3 length is 15 residues. V lost 2 bases and J lost 5, with 13 bases in between.